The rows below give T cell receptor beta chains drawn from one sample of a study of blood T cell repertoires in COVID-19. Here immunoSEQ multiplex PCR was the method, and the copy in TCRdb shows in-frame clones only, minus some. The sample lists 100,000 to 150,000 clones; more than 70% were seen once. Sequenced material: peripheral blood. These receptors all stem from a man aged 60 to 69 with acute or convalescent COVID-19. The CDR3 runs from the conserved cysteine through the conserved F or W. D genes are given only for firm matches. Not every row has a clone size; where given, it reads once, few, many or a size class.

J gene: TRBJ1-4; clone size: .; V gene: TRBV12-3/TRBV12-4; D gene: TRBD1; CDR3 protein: CASRGTVEKLFF; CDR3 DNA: TGTGCCAGCAGGGGGACAGTTGAAAAACTGTTTTTT
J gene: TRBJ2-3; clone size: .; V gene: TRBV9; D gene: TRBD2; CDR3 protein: CASSPGTSRDTQYF; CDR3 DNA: TGTGCCAGCAGCCCGGGGACTAGCCGGGATACGCAGTATTTT
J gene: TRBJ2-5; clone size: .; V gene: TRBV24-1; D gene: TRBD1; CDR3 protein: CATSPGQGRETQYF; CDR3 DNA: TGTGCCACCAGCCCGGGACAGGGGAGGGAGACCCAGTACTTC
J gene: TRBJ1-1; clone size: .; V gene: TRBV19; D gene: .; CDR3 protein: CASSERVASRGRLTEAFF; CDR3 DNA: TGTGCCAGTAGCGAGAGGGTGGCCAGTCGGGGGAGGCTCACTGAAGCTTTCTTT
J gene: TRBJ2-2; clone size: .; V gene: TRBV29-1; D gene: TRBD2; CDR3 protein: CSVDASGGNTGELFF; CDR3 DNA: TGCAGCGTTGATGCTAGCGGGGGAAACACCGGGGAGCTGTTTTTT
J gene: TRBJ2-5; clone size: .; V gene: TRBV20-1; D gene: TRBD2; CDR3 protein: CSACASGQETQYF; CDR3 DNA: TGCAGTGCTTGTGCTAGCGGCCAAGAGACCCAGTACTTC
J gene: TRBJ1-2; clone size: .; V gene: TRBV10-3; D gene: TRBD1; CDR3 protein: CAISLDRGLDYGYTF; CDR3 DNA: TGTGCCATCAGCCTGGACAGGGGGCTTGACTATGGCTACACCTTC
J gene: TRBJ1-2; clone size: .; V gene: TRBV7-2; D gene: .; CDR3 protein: CASRDISYGYTF; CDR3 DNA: TGTGCCAGCCGAGACATATCCTATGGCTACACCTTC
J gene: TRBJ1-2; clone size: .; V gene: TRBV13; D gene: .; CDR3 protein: CASSFTGGQSNYGYTF; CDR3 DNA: TGTGCCAGCAGCTTCACCGGCGGACAGTCTAACTATGGCTACACCTTC
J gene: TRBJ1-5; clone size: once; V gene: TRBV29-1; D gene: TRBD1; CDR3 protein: CSVGTGDNNQPQHF; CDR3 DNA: TGCAGCGTCGGGACAGGGGATAACAATCAGCCCCAGCATTTT
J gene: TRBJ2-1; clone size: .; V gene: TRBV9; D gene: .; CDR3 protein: CASSVGAGNYNEQFF; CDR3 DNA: TGTGCCAGCAGCGTAGGTGCAGGGAACTACAATGAGCAGTTCTTC
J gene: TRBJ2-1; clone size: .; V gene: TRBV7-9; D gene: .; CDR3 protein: CASSFLYNEQFF; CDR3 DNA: TGTGCCAGCAGCTTCCTCTACAATGAGCAGTTCTTC
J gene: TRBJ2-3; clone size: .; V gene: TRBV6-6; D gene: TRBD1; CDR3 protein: CASTETGIENTQYF; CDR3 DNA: TGTGCCAGCACCGAGACAGGGATTGAAAATACGCAGTATTTT
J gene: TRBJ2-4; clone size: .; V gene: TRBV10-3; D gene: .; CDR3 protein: CAISEDPGIQYF; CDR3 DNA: TGTGCCATCAGTGAGGATCCAGGCATTCAGTACTTC
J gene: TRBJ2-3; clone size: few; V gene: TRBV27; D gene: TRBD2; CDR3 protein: CASSLRLSGGDSTDTQYF; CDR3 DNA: TGTGCCAGCAGTTTACGTTTGAGCGGGGGGGATAGCACAGATACGCAGTATTTT
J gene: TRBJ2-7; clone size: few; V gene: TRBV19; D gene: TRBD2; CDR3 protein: CASSRGLAGQNYEQYF; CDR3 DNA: TGTGCCAGTAGTCGAGGACTAGCGGGACAAAACTACGAGCAGTACTTC
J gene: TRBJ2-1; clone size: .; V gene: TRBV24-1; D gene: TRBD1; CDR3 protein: CATKDRVGNEQFF; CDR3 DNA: TGTGCCACCAAGGACAGGGTGGGGAATGAGCAGTTCTTC
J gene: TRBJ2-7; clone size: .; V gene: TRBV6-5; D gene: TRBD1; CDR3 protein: CASSYSGTGSYEQYF; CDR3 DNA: TGTGCCAGCAGTTACTCAGGGACAGGGTCTTACGAGCAGTACTTC
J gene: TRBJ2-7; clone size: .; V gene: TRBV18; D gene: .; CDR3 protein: CASSPFPGSYEQYF; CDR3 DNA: TGTGCCAGCTCACCCTTCCCAGGGTCCTACGAGCAGTACTTC
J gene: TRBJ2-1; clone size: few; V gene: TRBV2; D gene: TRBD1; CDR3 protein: CASSDQGQGGNEQFF; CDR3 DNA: TGTGCCAGCAGTGACCAGGGACAGGGAGGTAATGAGCAGTTCTTC
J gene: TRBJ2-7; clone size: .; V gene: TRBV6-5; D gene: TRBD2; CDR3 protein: CASGGLAGQYEQYF; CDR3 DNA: TGTGCCAGCGGGGGACTAGCGGGACAGTACGAGCAGTACTTC
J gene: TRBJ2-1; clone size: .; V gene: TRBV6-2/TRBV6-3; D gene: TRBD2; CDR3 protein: CASSPPTGLAGEYNEQFF; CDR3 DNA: TGTGCCAGCAGTCCACCCACCGGCCTAGCGGGAGAGTACAATGAGCAGTTCTTC
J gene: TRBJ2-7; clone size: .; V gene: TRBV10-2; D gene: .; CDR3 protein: CASRALGGGGKFEQYF; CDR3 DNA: TGCGCCAGCAGGGCTCTGGGGGGAGGGGGGAAGTTCGAGCAGTACTTC
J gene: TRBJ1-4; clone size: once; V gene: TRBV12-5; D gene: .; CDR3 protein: CASGFWTADNEKLFF; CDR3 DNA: TGTGCTAGTGGTTTTTGGACAGCGGATAATGAAAAACTGTTTTTT
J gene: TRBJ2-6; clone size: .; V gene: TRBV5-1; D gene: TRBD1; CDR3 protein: CASSSGGLGANVLTF; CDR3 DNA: TGCGCCAGCAGCTCAGGGGGCCTTGGGGCCAACGTCCTGACTTTC
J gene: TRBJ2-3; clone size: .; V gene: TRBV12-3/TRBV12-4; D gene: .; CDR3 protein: CASSRRGQDTQYF; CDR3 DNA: TGTGCCAGCAGCCGGCGGGGGCAAGATACGCAGTATTTT
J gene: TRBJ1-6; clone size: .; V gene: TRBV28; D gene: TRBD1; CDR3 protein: CASSSQTGDWSPLHF; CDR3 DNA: TGTGCCAGCAGTTCGCAGACAGGGGATTGGTCACCCCTCCACTTT
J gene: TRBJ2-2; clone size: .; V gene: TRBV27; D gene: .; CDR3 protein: CASSGRRAPIDTGELFF; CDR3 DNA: TGTGCCAGCAGTGGGCGGAGGGCCCCCATCGACACCGGGGAGCTGTTTTTT
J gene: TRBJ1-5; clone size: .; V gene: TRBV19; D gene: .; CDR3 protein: CAARRGKNQPQHF; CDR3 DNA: TGTGCCGCCCGGAGAGGAAAAAATCAGCCCCAGCATTTT
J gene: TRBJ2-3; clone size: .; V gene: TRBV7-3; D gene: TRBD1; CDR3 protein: CASSLARGRTDTQYF; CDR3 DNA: TGTGCCAGCAGCTTAGCCAGGGGGCGAACAGATACGCAGTATTTT
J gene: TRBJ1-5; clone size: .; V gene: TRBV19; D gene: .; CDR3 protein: CASEAGTYQPQHF; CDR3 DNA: TGTGCCAGTGAGGCAGGGACTTATCAGCCCCAGCATTTT
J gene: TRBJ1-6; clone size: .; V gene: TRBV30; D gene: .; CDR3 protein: CAWTQGNSPLHF; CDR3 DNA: TGTGCCTGGACTCAGGGGAATTCACCCCTCCACTTT
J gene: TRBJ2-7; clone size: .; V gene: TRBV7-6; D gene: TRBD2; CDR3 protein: CASSLAGTRDYEQYF; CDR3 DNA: TGTGCCAGCAGCTTAGCCGGGACTAGGGACTACGAGCAGTACTTC
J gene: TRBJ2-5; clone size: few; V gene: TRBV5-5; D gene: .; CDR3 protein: CASNPEWRGPQETQYF; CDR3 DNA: TGTGCCAGCAACCCGGAATGGAGGGGGCCCCAAGAGACCCAGTACTTC
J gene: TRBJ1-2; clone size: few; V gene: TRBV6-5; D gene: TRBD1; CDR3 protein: CASIANRGSLYGYTF; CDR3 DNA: TGTGCCAGCATCGCTAACAGGGGTTCCCTCTATGGCTACACCTTC